These 5 T cell receptor beta chains were all obtained from the same sample, sequenced in a study of somatic mutations in cytotoxic T cells in rheumatoid arthritis. TCRdb keeps only in-frame clones here, not all; method: immunoSEQ multiplex PCR. The table records about 9,700 clones, around 81% of them present only once. Sequenced material: CD8+ T cells sorted from blood. The receptors stem from a woman aged 50 to 60 in good health.

In its sample, this clone was seen a few times. The chain joins TRBV4-2 to TRBJ2-5; D gene ambiguous. In germline, CDR1 is LGHNA, CDR2 YNFKEQ. V shed 0 bases and J shed 2 bases, with 7 bases lying between them. This CDR3 has 14 residues. CDR3 residues: CASSQDSSQETQYF. The CDR3 DNA reads as TGTGCCAGCAGCCAAGACAGTTCTCAAGAGACCCAGTACTTC.

This chain uses TRBV6-6 with TRBJ2-5; tentative D call: TRBD2 (6 bases). This CDR3 is built from 14 residues. Germline CDR1 and CDR2: MNHNY and SVGAGI (reference sequence). The V end was cut by 4 bases, the J end by 7 bases, with 16 bases between. DNA for the CDR3: TGTGCCAGCAGTTCCTTAGGGGACTTTGGGACCCAGTACTTC. Translating gives CASSSLGDFGTQYF.

J is TRBJ2-7 and V is TRBV6-1, with 7 bases that match TRBD1. Trimming cost V 5 bases and J 4 bases; bases outside gene matches: 8. The CDR3 is 14 amino acids. The V gene's germline CDR1 is MNHNS and CDR2 SASEGT. The CDR3 nucleotides are TGTGCCAGCAGTCCGCCGGGACAGCTTTACGAGCAGTACTTC. Translated, it gives CASSPPGQLYEQYF.

This clone was counted only a few times. The chain carries TRBV27 and TRBJ2-7, with D uncertain. Germline V gene sequence: CDR1 MNHEY, CDR2 SMNVEV (reference sequence). Between the trimmed V and J ends, which lost 5 bases and 6 bases, there was a span of 11 bases. The CDR3 has 12 amino acids. CDR3 DNA: TGTGCCAGCAGTATCCCCCCCGGCGAGCAGTACTTC. It encodes CASSIPPGEQYF.

The rearrangement links TRBV5-6 to TRBJ2-5, with 7 bases aligning to TRBD2. Germline V CDR1 and CDR2: SGHDT, YYEEEE. This CDR3 has 15 residues. With V trimmed by 4 bases and J by 2 bases, 8 bases remained unmatched. The CDR3 region is CASSLERDLQETQYF. CDR3 nucleotides: TGTGCCAGCAGCCTGGAGCGGGACTTACAAGAGACCCAGTACTTC.